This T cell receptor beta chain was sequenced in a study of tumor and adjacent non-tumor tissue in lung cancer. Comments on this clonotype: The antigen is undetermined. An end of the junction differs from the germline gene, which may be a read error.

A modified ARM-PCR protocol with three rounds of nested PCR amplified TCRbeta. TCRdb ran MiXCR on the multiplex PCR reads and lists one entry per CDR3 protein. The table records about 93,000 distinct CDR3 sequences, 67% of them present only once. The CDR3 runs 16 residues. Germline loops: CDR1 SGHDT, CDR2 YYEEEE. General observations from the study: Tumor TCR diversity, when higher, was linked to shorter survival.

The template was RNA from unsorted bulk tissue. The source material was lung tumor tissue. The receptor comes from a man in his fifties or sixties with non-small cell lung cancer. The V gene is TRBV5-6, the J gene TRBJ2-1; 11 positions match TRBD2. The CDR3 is CAGSMEVTSGIDEQFF. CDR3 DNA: TGTGCCGGCAGCATGGAAGTGACTAGCGGGATTGATGAGCAGTTCTTC.